The 18 T cell receptor beta chains listed next were all sequenced from one sample in a study of regulatory T cells in long-lasting Graves disease. Libraries of TCR beta came from iRepertoire HTBI primers plus Arm-PCR of CDR3 regions. In TCRdb, the multiplex PCR reads were re-called with MiXCR into one record per CDR3 protein. Counted here are roughly 500,000 distinct CDR3 sequences, about 13% occurring once; the ten biggest clones make up roughly 10%. Time point: newly diagnosed GD, antithyroid drugs for less than 3 months. Scientists built the TCR library using RNA that was extracted from PBMCs. These data were also filed under a second study, of T cells in Graves' hyperthyroidism and ophthalmopathy.

This specimen was peripheral blood mononuclear cells (PBMCs), taken at new diagnosis, from a patient treated with antithyroid drugs. Receptors were obtained from a man in his thirties or forties with Graves disease.

This clonotype was counted ten times or more. The CDR3 loop is CASSDPGLPSNEQFF. In DNA form, the CDR3 reads TGTGCCAGCAGTGACCCGGGACTGCCATCCAATGAGCAGTTCTTC. The genes are TRBV27 and TRBJ2-1; weak D call: TRBD2 (6 bases). V shed 5 bases and J shed 6 bases, with 17 bases lying between them. The CDR3 is made up of 15 amino acids. The V gene's germline CDR1 is MNHEY and CDR2 SMNVEV (reference sequence).

This clonotype was detected only a few times. Written as DNA, the CDR3 is TGTGCCAGCAGCTTCAGGGGTAGGGGCACTGAAGCTTTCTTT. Translation gives CASSFRGRGTEAFF. The chain uses TRBV13 and TRBJ1-1; a possible D gene is TRBD1 (6 bases). CDR1 is PRHDT, CDR2 FYEKMQ, per germline (reference sequence). V was trimmed by 3 bases and J by 4 bases, leaving 12 bases between them. This CDR3 spans 14 amino acids.

Note on this clonotype: A much larger clonotype is one base distant, so this may be a read error. V and J are TRBV14 and TRBJ2-1, with a tentative D call TRBD2 (6 bases). V lost 4 bases and J 6 bases, leaving 13 bases between the germline ends. The CDR3 has 14 residues. Germline CDR1 is SGHDN and CDR2 is FVKESK. CDR3 in amino acids: CASSPGVGCNEQFF. The CDR3 coding sequence is TGTGCCAGCAGCCCGGGAGTGGGGTGCAATGAGCAGTTCTTC. Full variable domain (remainder filled in from reference TRBV14 and TRBJ2-1): EAGVTQFPSHSVIEKGQTVTLRCDPISGHDNLYWYRRVMGKEIKFLLHFVKESKQDESGMPNNRFLAERTGGTYSTLKVQPAELEDSGVYFCASSPGVGCNEQFFGPGTRLTVL.

By sample share, this clonotype is medium-sized (0.01 to 0.1%). V and J are TRBV7-8 and TRBJ2-3, with 8 positions matching TRBD1. Per the germline V gene, CDR1 is SGHVS and CDR2 is FQNEAQ. V lost 4 bases, J lost 2 bases, and 8 bases stayed unmatched. The CDR3 has 16 amino acids. The CDR3 sequence: CASSSPGQVVTDTQYF. In nucleotides, the CDR3 is TGTGCCAGCAGCTCGCCGGGACAGGTGGTCACAGATACGCAGTATTTT.

This clonotype came up a few times. The genes are TRBV6-4 and TRBJ2-3; a possible D gene is TRBD2 (7 bases). The CDR3 spans 14 residues. Trimming stripped 5 bases from V and 3 bases from J, with 12 bases between. CDR1 is MRHNA, CDR2 SNTAGT, per germline. This chain's CDR3 is CASSKGGKTDTQYF. CDR3 sequence (DNA): TGTGCCAGCAGTAAGGGGGGGAAGACAGATACGCAGTATTTT.

This clonotype appeared a few times. J is TRBJ1-1 and V is TRBV18, with 9 bases fitting TRBD1. Germline V gives CDR1 KGHSH, CDR2 LQKENI. The CDR3 totals 15 residues. J was trimmed by 7 bases and V by 6 bases; bases with no gene match: 12. The CDR3 here is CASSPGTGQRGEAFF. The CDR3 coding sequence is TGTGCCAGCTCGCCCGGGACAGGGCAAAGAGGTGAAGCTTTCTTT.

The table lists this clonotype with a few counts. The chain uses TRBV6-5 and TRBJ1-4; 7 bases match TRBD1. With 6 bases clipped from V and 7 bases from J, the junction kept 17 bases outside the gene matches. CDR3 length equals 17 residues. Germline assignment: CDR1 MNHEY and CDR2 SVGAGI. CDR3 nucleotides: TGTGCCAGCAGCTACCGCCGGGACAGCGAGGGGATTGAAAAACTGTTTTTT. It specifies CASSYRRDSEGIEKLFF.

This clonotype was counted at least ten times. The rearrangement links TRBV12-3 or TRBV12-4 to TRBJ2-2, with a weak D call TRBD2 (6 bases). The CDR3 is made up of 12 amino acids. V was shortened by 8 bases and J by 4 bases, with 8 bases between the two germline ends. DNA for the CDR3: TGTGCCAGCTCTAGCGTCACCGGGGAGCTGTTTTTT. Translating gives CASSSVTGELFF.

This clonotype was seen at least ten times. The rearrangement uses TRBV11-2 and TRBJ2-7; D remains ambiguous. Germline lookup yields CDR1 SGHAT and CDR2 FQNNGV. V lost 1 base and J lost 0, with 4 bases in between. There are 13 residues in the CDR3. The CDR3 sequence is CASSLALSYEQYF. The CDR3 DNA reads TGTGCCAGCAGCTTAGCCCTCTCCTACGAGCAGTACTTC.

This clonotype was seen ten or more times. The chain carries TRBV29-1 and TRBJ2-1; 14 bases are a match to TRBD2. The junction had 6 bases not matched to a gene; V was cut back by 7 bases and J by 4 bases. CDR3 size: 15 residues. From germline, CDR1 is SQVTM and CDR2 ANQGSEA. The CDR3 DNA sequence: TGCAGCGCCTCCGGGACTAGCGGGAGTTACAATGAGCAGTTCTTC. Its protein product is CSASGTSGSYNEQFF.

This clonotype was detected ten times or more. The chain employs TRBV9 and TRBJ2-3; D is unclear. V gave up 0 bases and J gave up 1 base, with 12 bases separating them. This CDR3 spans 16 amino acids. The germline gives CDR1 SGDLS, CDR2 YYNGEE. The CDR3 region is CASSVEPGWGTDTQYF. DNA for the CDR3: TGTGCCAGCAGCGTAGAGCCAGGATGGGGCACAGATACGCAGTATTTT. Supplemented by reference TRBV9 and TRBJ2-3, the full variable domain reads DSGVTQTPKHLITATGQRVTLRCSPRSGDLSVYWYQQSLDQGLQFLIQYYNGEERAKGNILERFSAQQFPDLHSELNLSSLELGDSALYFCASSVEPGWGTDTQYFGPGTRLTVL.

This clonotype was seen a handful of times. V usage is TRBV20-1 and J usage is TRBJ2-7, with 8 nucleotides matching TRBD2. The CDR3 is made up of 15 amino acids. The trim removed 3 bases at V and 6 bases at J, leaving 13 bases unmatched. Germline-derived CDR1 and CDR2 are DFQATT and SNEGSKA (reference sequence). The CDR3 bases are TGCAGTGCTAGCCCCCCGAGCGGGAGAAGAGCCGAGCAGTACTTC. It is translated as CSASPPSGRRAEQYF.

This clonotype was counted only a few times. The chain uses TRBV20-1 and TRBJ1-3; 10 positions agree with TRBD1. The CDR3 loop spans 15 amino acids. V lost 1 base and J lost 3; bases outside the gene matches: 3. Germline CDR1 DFQATT, CDR2 SNEGSKA (reference sequence). The chain's CDR3 is CSARADRGLGNTIYF. CDR3 sequence (DNA): TGCAGTGCTAGAGCCGACAGGGGGCTTGGAAACACCATATATTTT.

The V gene is TRBV4-2, the J gene TRBJ2-5; TRBD2 matches at 8 bases. The V gene's germline CDR1 is LGHNA and CDR2 YNFKEQ. The CDR3 totals 16 residues. V lost 4 bases, J lost 0 bases, and 7 bases stayed unmatched. Written as DNA, the CDR3 is TGTGCCAGCAGCCGCGGACTAGCCCCTAACCAAGAGACCCAGTACTTC. The encoded protein is CASSRGLAPNQETQYF.

This clonotype was seen ten or more times. The chain links TRBV27 to TRBJ2-3, with unresolved D. The CDR3 is 13 residues long. Germline V gene data show CDR1 as MNHEY and CDR2 as SMNVEV (reference sequence). V dropped 3 bases and J dropped 2 bases, with 6 bases sitting between them. The CDR3 protein is CASSFLTTDTQYF. The CDR3 bases are TGTGCCAGCAGTTTCCTTACCACAGATACGCAGTATTTT.

In its sample, this clonotype was seen many times. V gene TRBV20-1 combines with J gene TRBJ2-6, with 7 bases that match TRBD1. Per germline, CDR1 DFQATT and CDR2 SNEGSKA (reference sequence). The J segment lost 1 base and the V segment lost 3 bases, leaving 3 bases of the junction unmatched. CDR3 size: 15 residues. The CDR3 reads CSASLTGSGANVLTF. DNA of the CDR3: TGCAGTGCTAGCTTGACAGGGTCTGGGGCCAACGTCCTGACTTTC.

This clonotype was recorded at least ten times. The gene calls are TRBV2 and TRBJ1-5; 8 positions match TRBD1. V shed 4 bases and J 3 bases; nucleotides not matched to a gene: 2. The CDR3 length is 14 residues. Germline V gene lookup returns CDR1 SNHLY and CDR2 FYNNEI. Written as DNA, the CDR3 is TGTGCCAGCAGTGTGGGACAGGACAATCAGCCCCAGCATTTT. Residues: CASSVGQDNQPQHF.

The chain carries TRBV7-8 and TRBJ1-1, with 11 bases that match TRBD1. V was clipped by 4 bases and J by 1 base; unmatched bases: 14. Looked up from germline, CDR1 is SGHVS and CDR2 is FQNEAQ. The CDR3 totals 19 residues. This CDR3 is CASSSRRADRGRRNTEAFF. The CDR3 bases are TGTGCCAGCAGCTCCCGAAGAGCGGACAGGGGGCGCAGGAACACTGAAGCTTTCTTT.